Listed here are 25 T cell receptor beta chains from one sample, sequenced in a study of cytomegalovirus exposure and HLA in healthy donors. The PCR used 60 Vbeta and 13 Jbeta primers. Generated by immunoSEQ multiplex PCR, the TCRdb table keeps only in-frame clones and is missing some. The sample consists of 150,000 or so clones, roughly 80% of them appearing once. The material sequenced was PBMCs. The source of these receptors is a woman in her 40s in good health and CMV-seronegative.

V is TRBV19 and J is TRBJ2-1; the match to TRBD2 covers 9 bases. CDR3 length equals 15 residues. The junction had 6 bases not matched to a gene; V was cut back by 3 bases and J by 6 bases. CDR1 and CDR2 from the germline V gene are LNHDA and SQIVND (reference sequence). CDR3 amino acids: CASSIKAGGLNEQFF. CDR3 DNA sequence: TGTGCCAGTAGTATTAAGGCGGGGGGGCTCAATGAGCAGTTCTTC.

The gene calls are TRBV11-2 and TRBJ1-2, with D perhaps TRBD1 (6 bases). CDR1 and CDR2 from the germline V gene are SGHAT and FQNNGV. The ends were cut back, 5 bases at V and 8 bases at J, with 15 bases in the middle. The CDR3 runs to 13 residues. The CDR3 is CASSPTGFVGYTF. The CDR3, as DNA: TGTGCCAGCAGCCCTACAGGGTTTGTCGGCTACACCTTC.

V gene TRBV5-1 combines with J gene TRBJ2-5, with D perhaps TRBD2 (5 bases). The germline V gene encodes CDR1 SGHRS and CDR2 YFSETQ. The CDR3 is made up of 13 amino acids. V was clipped by 4 bases and J by 5 bases, with 12 bases between them. The CDR3 sequence: CASSLLGMETQYF. The CDR3 DNA is TGCGCCAGCAGCCTCCTCGGGATGGAGACCCAGTACTTC.

V is TRBV2 and J is TRBJ2-7, with D perhaps TRBD1 (6 bases). Trimming took 4 bases from V and 0 from J, leaving 10 bases between them. Per germline, CDR1 SNHLY and CDR2 FYNNEI. This CDR3 region has 14 residues. CDR3 sequence: CASSVAGASYEQYF. CDR3 coding DNA: TGTGCCAGCAGTGTTGCAGGGGCCTCCTACGAGCAGTACTTC.

The chain uses TRBV28 and TRBJ2-1; D ambiguous. CDR3 length: 15 residues. Trimming left V 1 base short and J 8 bases short, with 15 bases between. Per the germline V gene, CDR1 is MDHEN and CDR2 is SYDVKM. CDR3 in amino acids: CASSLSGLSQDEQFF. The CDR3 DNA follows: TGTGCCAGCAGTTTATCCGGCCTCAGTCAGGATGAGCAGTTCTTC.

The chain uses TRBV28 and TRBJ2-1; 10 nucleotides align to TRBD2. Trimming took 5 bases from V and 3 from J; bases not matched to a gene: 7. The CDR3 spans 16 residues. Per the germline V gene, CDR1 is MDHEN and CDR2 is SYDVKM. For the CDR3, the DNA is TGTGCCAGCAGTCCTACCCAGCGGGGGGGCTACAATGAGCAGTTCTTC. The encoded protein is CASSPTQRGGYNEQFF.

Only a few counts were recorded for this clone. The chain combines TRBV30 with TRBJ2-1; 7 nucleotides match TRBD1. Trimming cost V 4 bases and J 6 bases; bases outside gene matches: 12. This CDR3 comprises 15 residues. CDR1 is GTSNPN, CDR2 SVGIG, per germline (reference sequence). CDR3 amino acids: CAWTYRGLSGNEQFF. The CDR3 DNA is TGTGCCTGGACGTACAGGGGTTTAAGTGGCAATGAGCAGTTCTTC. The whole variable domain, filled in from reference TRBV30 and TRBJ2-1, reads SQTIHQWPATLVQPVGSPLSLECTVEGTSNPNLYWYRQAAGRGLQLLFYSVGIGQISSEVPQNLSASRPQDRQFILSSKKLLLSDSGFYLCAWTYRGLSGNEQFFGPGTRLTVL.

The rearrangement joins TRBV6-1 to TRBJ1-2, with 10 bases aligning to TRBD1. V gave up 2 bases and J gave up 2 bases; unmatched junction bases: 2. The CDR3 has 15 residues. Germline CDR1 reads MNHNS; CDR2 reads SASEGT. This CDR3 is CASSEPGQGNYGYTF. For the CDR3, the DNA is TGTGCCAGCAGTGAACCGGGACAGGGGAACTATGGCTACACCTTC.

The chain links TRBV19 to TRBJ2-7; 12 nucleotides agree with TRBD2. CDR3 length equals 14 residues. Germline CDR1 and CDR2: LNHDA and SQIVND (reference sequence). V lost 3 bases and J lost 5; bases outside the gene matches: 2. CDR3 coding DNA: TGTGCCAGTAGTATGACTAGCGGGAGAAACGAGCAGTACTTC. It translates to CASSMTSGRNEQYF. The variable domain in full, completed from reference TRBV19 and TRBJ2-7, reads DGGITQSPKYLFRKEGQNVTLSCEQNLNHDAMYWYRQDPGQGLRLIYYSQIVNDFQKGDIAEGYSVSREKKESFPLTVTSAQKNPTAFYLCASSMTSGRNEQYFGPGTRLTVT.

The rearrangement links TRBV7-8 to TRBJ2-3; a weak D match, TRBD1 (5 bases). The ends were cut back, 0 bases at V and 2 bases at J, with 12 bases in the middle. CDR3 length: 16 residues. In germline, CDR1 is SGHVS, CDR2 FQNEAQ. CDR3 coding DNA: TGTGCCAGCAGCTTAGCCCTTACCAGGGACACAGATACGCAGTATTTT. This encodes CASSLALTRDTDTQYF.

The V call is TRBV6-1, the J call TRBJ2-7, with D possibly being TRBD2 (5 bases). CDR1 is MNHNS and CDR2 is SASEGT in the germline V gene. There are 13 residues in the CDR3. The V and J ends lost 10 bases and 6 bases respectively, with 19 bases between them. This chain's CDR3 is CAIQSWERGEQYF. CDR3 DNA sequence: TGTGCCATCCAAAGCTGGGAACGGGGCGAGCAGTACTTC.

The CDR3 nucleotides read TGTGCCAGCAGCTTAGCGGGACCTGGACTAGGCAGCACAGATACGCAGTATTTT. Protein: CASSLAGPGLGSTDTQYF. The V and J genes are TRBV7-9 and TRBJ2-3, with 7 bases identical to TRBD2. Germline V gene lookup returns CDR1 SEHNR and CDR2 FQNEAQ (reference sequence). The CDR3 sequence is 18 residues long. The J segment lost 0 bases and the V segment lost 0 bases, leaving 9 bases of the junction unmatched.

The chain employs TRBV5-1 and TRBJ2-7; 7 nucleotides agree with TRBD2. This CDR3 region has 14 residues. Germline V CDR1 and CDR2: SGHRS, YFSETQ. Losses at the gene ends were 4 bases for V and 3 bases for J; bases not matched to a gene: 7. The CDR3 sequence is CASSLSSGNYEQYF. For the CDR3, the DNA is TGCGCCAGCAGCCTGTCTAGCGGAAACTACGAGCAGTACTTC.

The rearrangement uses TRBV30 and TRBJ2-7, with D maybe TRBD1 (5 bases). Germline V gene lookup returns CDR1 GTSNPN and CDR2 SVGIG (reference sequence). Trimming cost V 6 bases and J 3 bases, with 12 bases left between them. The CDR3 has 12 amino acids. The CDR3 spells CACIGALYEQYF. The CDR3 nucleotides read TGTGCCTGCATTGGGGCCCTCTACGAGCAGTACTTC.

This chain links TRBV5-1 with TRBJ2-5, with 7 bases matching TRBD1. Trimming took 4 bases from V and 5 from J; bases not matched to a gene: 5. This CDR3 region has 13 residues. Germline values: CDR1 SGHRS, CDR2 YFSETQ. CDR3 sequence reads: CASSQGQTETQYF. CDR3 bases: TGCGCCAGCAGCCAGGGACAGACGGAGACCCAGTACTTC.

Here the CDR3 reads CAMGQGGTGELFF. CDR3 DNA sequence: TGTGCCATGGGACAGGGAGGCACCGGGGAGCTGTTTTTT. The V gene is TRBV10-3, the J gene TRBJ2-2; 9 bases map to TRBD1. The CDR3 totals 13 residues. The germline CDR1 and CDR2 sequences are ENHRY and SYGVKD. V trimming: 9 bases; J trimming: 4 bases; junction bases outside the gene matches: 3.

The J gene is TRBJ2-7, the V gene TRBV27; TRBD2 agrees at 7 bases. Germline CDR1 reads MNHEY; CDR2 reads SMNVEV (reference sequence). V gave up 5 bases and J gave up 3 bases; unmatched junction bases: 10. The CDR3 totals 15 residues. In DNA, the CDR3 is TGTGCCAGCAGTCGCCAGCGGGACCCTGTCTACGAGCAGTACTTC. It codes for CASSRQRDPVYEQYF.

V usage is TRBV5-6 and J usage is TRBJ2-3, with D tentatively TRBD1 (7 bases). CDR1 is SGHDT and CDR2 is YYEEEE in the germline V gene. The CDR3 is made up of 15 amino acids. Deletions cut 6 bases from V and 7 bases from J, with 21 bases between. The CDR3 DNA is TGTGCCAGCAACCCGCGGGACTCAGGGGGGTATACGCAGTATTTT. Its protein product is CASNPRDSGGYTQYF.

This chain connects TRBV2 to TRBJ1-5; D gene ambiguous. The CDR3 spans 12 residues. The V end lost 8 bases, the J end lost 5 bases, and 10 bases lay between the germline ends. Germline CDR1 is SNHLY and CDR2 is FYNNEI. The CDR3 nucleotides are TGTGCCAGCTCGGCAGAGGATCAGCCCCAGCATTTT. Its protein product is CASSAEDQPQHF.

The rearrangement links TRBV2 to TRBJ2-1; 9 nucleotides line up with TRBD2. Germline loops: CDR1 SNHLY, CDR2 FYNNEI. The CDR3 has 17 residues. V gave up 6 bases and J gave up 5 bases; unmatched junction bases: 14. The CDR3 bases are TGTGCCAGCAGACGAGCGGGAGGCCCCCGCCTTAACAATGAGCAGTTCTTC. Its translation is CASRRAGGPRLNNEQFF.

This chain connects TRBV7-8 to TRBJ1-1; 7 bases align to TRBD1. Germline V CDR1 and CDR2: SGHVS, FQNEAQ. The CDR3 spans 12 residues. V lost 5 bases, J lost 8 bases, and 5 bases stayed unmatched. Here the CDR3 DNA reads TGTGCCAGCAGCACCCGACAGGGAGAAGCTTTCTTT. The encoded protein is CASSTRQGEAFF.

V usage is TRBV18 and J usage is TRBJ2-7; no reliable D call. The CDR3 runs 13 residues. The V end lost 0 bases, the J end lost 2 bases, and 5 bases lay between the germline ends. The germline gives CDR1 KGHSH, CDR2 LQKENI. DNA of the CDR3: TGTGCCAGCTCACCACCCTCTACCTACGAGCAGTACTTC. Protein: CASSPPSTYEQYF.

V gene TRBV7-2 combines with J gene TRBJ2-3; tentatively, D is TRBD2 (5 bases). The CDR3 covers 14 residues. Germline V lookup: CDR1 SGHTA, CDR2 FQGNSA. The V gene lost 3 bases and the J gene lost 5 bases, with 12 bases spanning the gap. The chain's CDR3 is CASSFSAAGDTQYF. For the CDR3, the DNA is TGTGCCAGCAGCTTTTCAGCGGCCGGAGATACGCAGTATTTT. The full variable domain, completed using reference TRBV7-2 and TRBJ2-3, is GAGVSQSPSNKVTEKGKDVELRCDPISGHTALYWYRQSLGQGLEFLIYFQGNSAPDKSGLPSDRFSAERTGGSVSTLTIQRTQQEDSAVYLCASSFSAAGDTQYFGPGTRLTVL.

This clone was detected a few times. V and J are TRBV7-6 and TRBJ2-5, with D possibly TRBD2 on 6 matching bases. The CDR3 covers 13 residues. Germline V gene sequence: CDR1 SGHVS, CDR2 FNYEAQ. V lost 3 bases and J lost 4, with 9 bases in between. The CDR3 DNA reads TGTGCCAGCAGCTTGGTGGGGGGAGAGACCCAGTACTTC. It specifies CASSLVGGETQYF.

This chain links TRBV18 with TRBJ2-7, with 11 bases identical to TRBD1. CDR1 KGHSH and CDR2 LQKENI come from the germline V gene. The CDR3 is 15 residues long. J gave up 3 bases and V 0 bases, and 1 base lay outside the gene matches. The CDR3 loop is CASSPPGQGDYEQYF. The CDR3 bases are TGTGCCAGCTCACCACCGGGACAGGGGGACTACGAGCAGTACTTC.